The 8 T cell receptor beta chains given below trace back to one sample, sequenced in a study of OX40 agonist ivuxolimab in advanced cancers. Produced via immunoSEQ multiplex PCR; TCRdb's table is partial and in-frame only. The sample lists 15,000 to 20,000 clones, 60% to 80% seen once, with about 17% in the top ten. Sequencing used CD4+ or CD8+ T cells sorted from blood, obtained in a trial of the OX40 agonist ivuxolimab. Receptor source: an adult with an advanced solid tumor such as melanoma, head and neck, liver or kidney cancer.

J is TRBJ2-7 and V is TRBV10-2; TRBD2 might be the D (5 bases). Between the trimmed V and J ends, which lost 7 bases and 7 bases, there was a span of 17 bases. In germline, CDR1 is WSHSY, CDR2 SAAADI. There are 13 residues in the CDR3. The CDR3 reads CASTTGYSREQYF. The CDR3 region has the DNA TGCGCCAGCACTACGGGGTATTCGCGAGAGCAGTACTTC.

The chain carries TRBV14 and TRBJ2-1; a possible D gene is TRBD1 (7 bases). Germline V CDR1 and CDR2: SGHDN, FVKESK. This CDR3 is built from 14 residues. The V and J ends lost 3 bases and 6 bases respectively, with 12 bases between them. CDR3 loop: CASSQSQGGNEQFF. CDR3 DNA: TGTGCCAGCAGCCAGAGTCAGGGGGGCAATGAGCAGTTCTTC.

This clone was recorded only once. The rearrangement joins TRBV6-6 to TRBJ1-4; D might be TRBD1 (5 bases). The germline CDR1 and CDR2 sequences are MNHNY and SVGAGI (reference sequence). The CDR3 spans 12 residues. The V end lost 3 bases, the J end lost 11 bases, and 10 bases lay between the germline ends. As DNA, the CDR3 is TGTGCCAGCAGTTATGCGGGACCGAAACTGTTTTTT. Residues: CASSYAGPKLFF.

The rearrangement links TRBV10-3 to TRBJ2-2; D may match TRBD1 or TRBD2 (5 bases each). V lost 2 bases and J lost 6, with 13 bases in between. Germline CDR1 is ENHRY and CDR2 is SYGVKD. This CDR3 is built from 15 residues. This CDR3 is CAISEGWGSAGELFF. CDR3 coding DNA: TGTGCCATCAGTGAGGGGTGGGGGTCGGCCGGGGAGCTGTTTTTT.

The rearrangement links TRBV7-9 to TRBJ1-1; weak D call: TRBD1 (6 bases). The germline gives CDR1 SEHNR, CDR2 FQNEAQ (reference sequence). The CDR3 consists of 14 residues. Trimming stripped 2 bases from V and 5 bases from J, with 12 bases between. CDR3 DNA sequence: TGTGCCAGCAGCTTAAGTAAACAGGGAACTGAAGCTTTCTTT. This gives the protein CASSLSKQGTEAFF.

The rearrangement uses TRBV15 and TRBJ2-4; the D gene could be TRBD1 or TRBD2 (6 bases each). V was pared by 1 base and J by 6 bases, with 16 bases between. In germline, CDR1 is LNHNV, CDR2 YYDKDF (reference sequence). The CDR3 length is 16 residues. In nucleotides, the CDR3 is TGTGCCACCAGCAGAGGCCGACAGGCGGAGGGAAACATTCAGTACTTC. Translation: CATSRGRQAEGNIQYF.

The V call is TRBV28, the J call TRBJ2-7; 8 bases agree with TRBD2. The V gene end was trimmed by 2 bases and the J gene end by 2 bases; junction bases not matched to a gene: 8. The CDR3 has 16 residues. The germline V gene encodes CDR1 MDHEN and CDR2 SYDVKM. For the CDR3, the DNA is TGTGCCAGCAGTTTACCAGACTTAGCGGGGCCCTACGAGCAGTACTTC. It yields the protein CASSLPDLAGPYEQYF.

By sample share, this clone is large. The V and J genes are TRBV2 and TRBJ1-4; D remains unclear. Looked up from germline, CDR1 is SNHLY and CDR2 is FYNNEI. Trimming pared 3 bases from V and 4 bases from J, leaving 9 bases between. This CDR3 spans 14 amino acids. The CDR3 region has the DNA TGTGCCAGCAGTGAGGAGGATTTTAATGAAAAACTGTTTTTT. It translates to CASSEEDFNEKLFF.